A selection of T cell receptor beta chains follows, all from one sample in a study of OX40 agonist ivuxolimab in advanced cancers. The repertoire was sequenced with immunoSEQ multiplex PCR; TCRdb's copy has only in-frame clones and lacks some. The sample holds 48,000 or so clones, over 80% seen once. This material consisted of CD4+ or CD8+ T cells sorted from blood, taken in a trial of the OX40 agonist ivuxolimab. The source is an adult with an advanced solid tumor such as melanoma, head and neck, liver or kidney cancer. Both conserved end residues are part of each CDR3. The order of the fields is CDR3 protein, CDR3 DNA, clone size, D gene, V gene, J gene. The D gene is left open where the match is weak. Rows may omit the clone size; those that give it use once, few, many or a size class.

cdr3_aa: CSVRRGGTETQYF; cdr3_nt: TGCAGCGTTCGGCGGGGGGGGACGGAGACCCAGTACTTC; clone_size: .; d_call: TRBD2; v_call: TRBV29-1; j_call: TRBJ2-5
cdr3_aa: CASSLALGNEQYF; cdr3_nt: TGTGCCAGCAGCTTAGCGCTGGGGAACGAGCAGTACTTC; clone_size: once; d_call: .; v_call: TRBV11-1; j_call: TRBJ2-7
cdr3_aa: CASSQQSNTEAFF; cdr3_nt: TGTGCCAGTAGCCAACAGAGCAACACTGAAGCTTTCTTT; clone_size: .; d_call: .; v_call: TRBV19; j_call: TRBJ1-1
cdr3_aa: CSVETPRKLGYTF; cdr3_nt: TGCAGCGTTGAGACCCCCCGGAAGCTTGGCTACACCTTC; clone_size: .; d_call: .; v_call: TRBV29-1; j_call: TRBJ1-2
cdr3_aa: CASSLALGATGELFF; cdr3_nt: TGCGCCAGCAGCTTGGCCTTAGGGGCAACCGGGGAGCTGTTTTTT; clone_size: .; d_call: .; v_call: TRBV5-1; j_call: TRBJ2-2
cdr3_aa: CASSLVRGSTDTQYF; cdr3_nt: TGTGCCAGCAGCTTAGTGAGGGGTTCCACAGATACGCAGTATTTT; clone_size: .; d_call: .; v_call: TRBV7-9; j_call: TRBJ2-3
cdr3_aa: CASSFSHPSQPQHF; cdr3_nt: TGCGCCAGCAGCTTTTCCCATCCTTCTCAGCCCCAGCATTTT; clone_size: .; d_call: .; v_call: TRBV5-1; j_call: TRBJ1-5
cdr3_aa: CASSQVRDRQMNTEAFF; cdr3_nt: TGTGCCAGCAGCCAAGTTCGGGACAGGCAAATGAACACTGAAGCTTTCTTT; clone_size: .; d_call: TRBD1; v_call: TRBV4-2; j_call: TRBJ1-1
cdr3_aa: CASSYQYTGNTIYF; cdr3_nt: TGTGCCAGCAGTTACCAATACACTGGAAACACCATATATTTT; clone_size: .; d_call: .; v_call: TRBV6-5; j_call: TRBJ1-3
cdr3_aa: CASSLVWGGTDTQYF; cdr3_nt: TGTGCCAGCAGCTTAGTATGGGGGGGGACAGATACGCAGTATTTT; clone_size: .; d_call: TRBD2; v_call: TRBV7-2; j_call: TRBJ2-3
cdr3_aa: CAWSVGAATEAFF; cdr3_nt: TGTGCCTGGAGTGTTGGAGCAGCCACTGAAGCTTTCTTT; clone_size: few; d_call: .; v_call: TRBV30; j_call: TRBJ1-1
cdr3_aa: CATIGGGDYTF; cdr3_nt: TGTGCCACCATCGGAGGCGGTGACTACACCTTC; clone_size: .; d_call: .; v_call: TRBV6-5; j_call: TRBJ1-2
cdr3_aa: CAWSRRDEQYF; cdr3_nt: TGTGCCTGGAGCCGTCGGGACGAGCAGTACTTC; clone_size: .; d_call: .; v_call: TRBV30; j_call: TRBJ2-7
cdr3_aa: CASSEGQVLSGNTIYF; cdr3_nt: TGTGCCAGCAGTGAAGGACAAGTCCTCTCTGGAAACACCATATATTTT; clone_size: .; d_call: .; v_call: TRBV2; j_call: TRBJ1-3
cdr3_aa: CASSDISPGTGGRGEYF; cdr3_nt: TGCGCCAGCAGTGATATCTCCCCCGGGACAGGGGGACGAGGGGAGTACTTC; clone_size: .; d_call: TRBD1; v_call: TRBV10-2; j_call: TRBJ2-4
cdr3_aa: CASSNGPGGPLYEQYF; cdr3_nt: TGTGCCAGCAGCAACGGACCCGGAGGCCCTCTCTACGAGCAGTACTTC; clone_size: .; d_call: .; v_call: TRBV7-2; j_call: TRBJ2-7
cdr3_aa: CASSYSRDRGQQYF; cdr3_nt: TGTGCCAGCAGTTACTCGAGAGACAGGGGACAGCAGTACTTC; clone_size: .; d_call: TRBD1; v_call: TRBV6-5; j_call: TRBJ2-7
cdr3_aa: CASSRISGGLQETQYF; cdr3_nt: TGTGCCAGCAGTCGAATTAGCGGGGGACTCCAAGAGACCCAGTACTTC; clone_size: once; d_call: TRBD2; v_call: TRBV28; j_call: TRBJ2-5
cdr3_aa: CASSLQGETEAFF; cdr3_nt: TGTGCCAGCAGTCTACAGGGCGAAACTGAAGCTTTCTTT; clone_size: .; d_call: .; v_call: TRBV6-5; j_call: TRBJ1-1
cdr3_aa: CASSQGIRGTAFNQPQHF; cdr3_nt: TGCGCCAGCAGCCAAGGGATCAGGGGGACAGCATTCAATCAGCCCCAGCATTTT; clone_size: .; d_call: TRBD1; v_call: TRBV4-3; j_call: TRBJ1-5
cdr3_aa: CASSLVVGGTEAFF; cdr3_nt: TGCGCCAGCAGCTTGGTTGTGGGGGGCACTGAAGCTTTCTTT; clone_size: few; d_call: .; v_call: TRBV5-1; j_call: TRBJ1-1
cdr3_aa: CASSSASGGALNTQYF; cdr3_nt: TGTGCCAGCAGCTCAGCTAGCGGGGGGGCCCTAAATACGCAGTATTTT; clone_size: .; d_call: TRBD2; v_call: TRBV7-2; j_call: TRBJ2-3
cdr3_aa: CAWSVARGQPQHF; cdr3_nt: TGTGCCTGGAGTGTAGCCAGGGGGCAGCCCCAGCATTTT; clone_size: few; d_call: TRBD1; v_call: TRBV30; j_call: TRBJ1-5
cdr3_aa: CASSLGEVANSPLHF; cdr3_nt: TGCGCCAGCAGCTTGGGGGAGGTGGCTAATTCACCCCTCCACTTT; clone_size: .; d_call: .; v_call: TRBV5-1; j_call: TRBJ1-6